This entry lists 19 T cell receptor beta chains sequenced from one sample in a study of regulatory T cells in long-lasting Graves disease. Indicated time point: persistent/refractory GD, antithyroid drugs over 5 years with positive TRAb. The TCR library used RNA extracted from PBMCs. Libraries of TCR beta came from iRepertoire HTBI primers plus Arm-PCR of CDR3 regions. TCRdb reprocessed the multiplex PCR reads via MiXCR and lists one record per CDR3 protein. The sample has 450,000 or so distinct CDR3 sequences; 20% are singletons. This sample comprised peripheral blood mononuclear cells (PBMCs), obtained when the disease was refractory, from a patient treated with antithyroid drugs. These receptors came from a female donor with Graves disease.

The rearrangement joins TRBV7-2 to TRBJ1-1; no reliable D call. Per the germline V gene, CDR1 is SGHTA and CDR2 is FQGNSA. This CDR3 comprises 13 residues. The ends were cut back, 4 bases at V and 7 bases at J, with 13 bases in the middle. CDR3 residues: CASSYYRTGEAFF. The CDR3 DNA sequence: TGTGCCAGCAGCTACTATCGGACGGGTGAAGCTTTCTTT. The full variable domain, rest sourced from reference TRBV7-2 and TRBJ1-1, is GAGVSQSPSNKVTEKGKDVELRCDPISGHTALYWYRQSLGQGLEFLIYFQGNSAPDKSGLPSDRFSAERTGGSVSTLTIQRTQQEDSAVYLCASSYYRTGEAFFGQGTRLTVV.

Concerning this clonotype: A much bigger clone sits one base away, suggesting this may be a read error. The chain employs TRBV6-2 or TRBV6-3 and TRBJ2-2; the D gene is possibly TRBD1 (5 bases). The V end lost 5 bases, the J end lost 6 bases, and 16 bases lay between the germline ends. This CDR3 contains 15 residues. CDR1 and CDR2 (germline): MNHEY, SVGEGT. The CDR3 loop reads CASSLPRAWSGELFF. In DNA, the CDR3 is TGTGCCAGCAGTCTCCCCAGGGCATGGTCCGGGGAGCTGTTTTTT.

This clonotype was seen a handful of times. This rearrangement joins TRBV19 to TRBJ2-2; 10 nucleotides match TRBD2. The CDR3 totals 16 residues. Per germline, CDR1 LNHDA and CDR2 SQIVND (reference sequence). V trimming: 4 bases; J trimming: 0 bases; junction bases outside the gene matches: 2. CDR3 DNA sequence: TGTGCCAGTAGTAGGACTAGCGGTTCGAACACCGGGGAGCTGTTTTTT. Translation: CASSRTSGSNTGELFF.

This clonotype was seen repeatedly, ten times or more. CDR3 coding DNA: TGTGCCAGCAGCCGATCCCGGACAGGGAGGGGTTTCTTT. Its translation: CASSRSRTGRGFF. The chain combines TRBV28 with TRBJ1-1, with TRBD1 matching over 8 bases. The V segment lost 6 bases and the J segment 13 bases; nucleotides outside the gene matches: 13. Per the germline V gene, CDR1 is MDHEN and CDR2 is SYDVKM. The CDR3 extends over 13 amino acids.

In its sample, this clonotype was seen many times. The chain carries TRBV7-8 and TRBJ2-2; D gene ambiguous. Trimming shortened V by 10 bases and J by 2 bases, and 8 bases separated the two germline ends. The CDR3 contains 12 residues. CDR1 is SGHVS and CDR2 is FQNEAQ in the germline V gene. CDR3 region: CATSVNTGELFF. CDR3 bases: TGTGCCACCTCTGTCAACACCGGGGAGCTGTTTTTT.

This clonotype has at least ten counts. The gene calls are TRBV6-2 or TRBV6-3 and TRBJ1-1; D remains ambiguous. Germline V gene sequence: CDR1 MNHEY, CDR2 SVGEGT. This CDR3 region has 13 residues. The V end was cut by 10 bases, the J end by 4 bases, with 16 bases between. The CDR3 DNA reads as TGTGCCACCTCGAAAGGAGGATTCACTGAAGCTTTCTTT. This translates into CATSKGGFTEAFF.

In the case of this clonotype: A clone one base away is much larger, so this may be a read error. V is TRBV7-2 and J is TRBJ2-5, with D perhaps matching TRBD1 or TRBD2 (5 bases each). CDR3 length equals 16 residues. Germline loops: CDR1 SGHTA, CDR2 FQGNSA. The CDR3 DNA follows: TGTGCCAGCAGCCTACCGGACTGGACGGGGACCGAGACCCGGTACTTC. Amino acids: CASSLPDWTGTETRYF.

This clonotype was detected only a few times. This chain joins TRBV24-1 and TRBJ2-1, with 9 nucleotides matching TRBD2. Germline values: CDR1 KGHDR, CDR2 SFDVKD. There are 12 residues in the CDR3. The junction had 7 bases not matched to a gene; V was cut back by 12 bases and J by 8 bases. The CDR3 sequence is CAVREGKYEQFF. CDR3 coding DNA: TGTGCCGTGCGGGAGGGGAAATATGAGCAGTTCTTC.

The chain is built from TRBV19 and TRBJ1-1; TRBD1 aligns across 9 bases. This CDR3 contains 13 residues. The junction had 11 bases not matched to a gene; V was cut back by 8 bases and J by 10 bases. CDR1 is LNHDA, CDR2 SQIVND, per germline (reference sequence). The CDR3 coding sequence is TGTGCCAGTGTTGTCCCGGGACAGGGAAGAGCTTTCTTT. It yields the protein CASVVPGQGRAFF.

The rearrangement links TRBV5-1 to TRBJ2-2, with 8 bases identical to TRBD2. The CDR3 consists of 14 residues. V shed 9 bases and J 2 bases; nucleotides not matched to a gene: 6. CDR1 SGHRS and CDR2 YFSETQ come from the germline V gene. The CDR3 coding sequence is TGCGCCACCTCAGCGGGAGATAACACCGGGGAGCTGTTTTTT. Amino acid sequence: CATSAGDNTGELFF.

This clonotype was seen repeatedly, ten times or more. This chain links TRBV11-2 with TRBJ2-3, with TRBD2 matching 10 bases. V shed 4 bases and J 5 bases; nucleotides not matched to a gene: 9. The CDR3 length is 16 residues. CDR1 SGHAT and CDR2 FQNNGV come from the germline V gene. CDR3 residues: CASSSFSGRERDTQYF. In nucleotides, the CDR3 is TGTGCCAGCAGCTCCTTCAGCGGGAGGGAGAGAGATACGCAGTATTTT.

This clonotype was detected only once. A much larger clone differs from this one at a single base, so this may be a read error. This chain connects TRBV6-2 or TRBV6-3 to TRBJ2-7, with D perhaps matching TRBD1 (6 bases). Germline V gene sequence: CDR1 MNHEY, CDR2 SVGEGT. This CDR3 is 14 amino acids long. CDR3 region: CASSSTTGSYGQYF. CDR3 DNA: TGTGCCAGCAGTTCTACCACAGGGTCCTACGGGCAGTACTTC.

The chain is built from TRBV20-1 and TRBJ2-1, with a possible D match to TRBD2 (7 bases). The V end was cut by 0 bases, the J end by 2 bases, with 11 bases between. CDR3 length equals 15 residues. Germline lookup yields CDR1 DFQATT and CDR2 SNEGSKA (reference sequence). The CDR3 nucleotides read TGCAGTGCTAGAGAGTGGGGGGGGCCCTACAATGAGCAGTTCTTC. It specifies CSAREWGGPYNEQFF.

The table lists this clonotype with many counts. The chain employs TRBV20-1 and TRBJ2-5; tentative D call: TRBD1 (5 bases). This CDR3 has 13 amino acids. Germline loops: CDR1 DFQATT, CDR2 SNEGSKA (reference sequence). Trimming removed 3 bases from V and 4 bases from J, with 12 bases in between. CDR3: CSARRQSIETQYF. CDR3 nucleotide sequence: TGCAGTGCTAGGCGACAGAGCATAGAGACCCAGTACTTC.

V and J are TRBV29-1 and TRBJ2-7, with 9 positions matching TRBD2. The CDR3 sequence is 13 residues long. With V trimmed by 1 base and J by 6 bases, 4 bases remained unmatched. Germline CDR1 reads SQVTM; CDR2 reads ANQGSEA. As DNA, the CDR3 is TGCAGCGTTGAAGTGGCGGGGGGGCGCGAGCAGTACTTC. Its protein product is CSVEVAGGREQYF.

This clonotype was recorded at least ten times. The junction differs from germline at one of its ends, possibly a read error. This chain links TRBV12-3 or TRBV12-4 with TRBJ2-7; TRBD1 agrees at 9 bases. The CDR3 has 13 amino acids. This CDR3 is CASSTGTGYGQYF. The CDR3 DNA reads as TGTGCCAGCAGTACCGGGACAGGGTACGGGCAGTACTTC.

This clonotype was found many times. In DNA form, the CDR3 reads TGCAGTGCCCATCCCCCAATCGACACGGGTGGCTACACCTTC. It codes for CSAHPPIDTGGYTF. The genes are TRBV20-1 and TRBJ1-2; D gene ambiguous. The CDR3 is 14 amino acids. Germline CDR1 DFQATT, CDR2 SNEGSKA (reference sequence). Trimming removed 6 bases at V and 7 bases at J, with 21 bases between.

This clonotype was seen a few times. The chain couples TRBV9 to TRBJ1-1, with a possible D match to TRBD1 (6 bases). The CDR3 consists of 15 residues. CDR1 and CDR2 from the germline V gene are SGDLS and YYNGEE. V was pared by 4 bases and J by 5 bases, with 18 bases between. CDR3 loop: CASSKWGAGMTEAFF. The CDR3, as DNA: TGTGCCAGCAGCAAGTGGGGGGCAGGGATGACTGAAGCTTTCTTT.

At least ten counts were recorded for this clonotype. The chain employs TRBV11-3 and TRBJ1-4; tentative D call: TRBD1 (5 bases). The CDR3 is made up of 16 amino acids. Trimming removed 4 bases from V and 8 bases from J, with 20 bases in between. Germline assignment: CDR1 SGHNT and CDR2 YENEEA. CDR3 sequence reads: CASSYNPRGAVEKLFF. The CDR3 DNA reads as TGTGCCAGCAGCTATAATCCCCGCGGGGCGGTCGAAAAACTGTTTTTT.